Following are 4 T cell receptor beta chains from one sample sequenced in a study of post-analysis software for immune sequencing data. These receptors lack a known antigen. The study's findings and limits: Patients had higher frequencies than controls of a few TRBV segments, including TRBV5-6, TRBV5-1 and TRBV20-1.

cDNA libraries for TCR beta contained unique molecular identifiers. Each CDR3 protein is one row after TCRdb ran MiXCR on the PCR reads. The sample shows roughly 600,000 distinct CDR3 sequences, roughly 46% of them seen only once. The sequencing input was blood. The receptors here all came from a girl aged 10 to 17 with multiple sclerosis.

This clonotype was observed a few times. The chain joins TRBV4-1 to TRBJ2-3, with a possible D match to TRBD2 (6 bases). Trimming cost V 3 bases and J 7 bases, with 11 bases left between them. The germline V gene has CDR1 MGHRA and CDR2 YSYEKL. The CDR3 sequence is 13 residues long. CDR3 loop: CASSHPGRNTQYF. DNA of the CDR3: TGCGCCAGCAGCCACCCGGGGAGGAATACGCAGTATTTT.

This rearrangement joins TRBV24-1 to TRBJ2-1, with TRBD2 identical over 7 bases. Germline CDR1 reads KGHDR; CDR2 reads SFDVKD. The junction had 2 bases not matched to a gene; V was cut back by 4 bases and J by 6 bases. The CDR3 has 13 amino acids. In DNA form, the CDR3 reads TGTGCCACCAGTGAACCGGGGGGCAATGAGCAGTTCTTC. Its protein product is CATSEPGGNEQFF.

Concerning this clonotype: Germline is not matched at one junction end, which may reflect a read error. The CDR3 sequence: CSAKHGPGGNTGAFF. The CDR3 region has the DNA TGCAGTGCTAAACACGGTCCAGGCGGGAACACTGGAGCTTTCTTT. The genes are TRBV20-1 and TRBJ1-1; D is unresolved. In germline, CDR1 is DFQATT, CDR2 SNEGSKA (reference sequence). The CDR3 is 15 residues long.

The J gene is TRBJ2-4, the V gene TRBV7-2; 10 positions match TRBD2. CDR1 and CDR2 from the germline V gene are SGHTA and FQGNSA. The CDR3 loop spans 17 amino acids. Trimming cost V 5 bases and J 3 bases; bases outside gene matches: 10. The CDR3 DNA follows: TGTGCCAGCAGCGCACCGTCGAGCGGGAGGGGCAAAAACATTCAGTACTTC. Its protein is CASSAPSSGRGKNIQYF.